A single T cell receptor beta chain is shown here with its context. What it binds is unknown. This may be a read error: a much more frequent sequence differs by one nucleotide. The source of the sample is a study of Graves' ophthalmopathy and Graves' hyperthyroidism. Trimming took 3 bases from V and 5 from J; bases not matched to a gene: 6. The CDR3 totals 13 residues. From germline, CDR1 is DFQATT and CDR2 SNEGSKA (reference sequence). Researchers took RNA transcripts and amplified TCR beta CDR3 regions from them. An opening RT-PCR round employed HTBI primers and preceded a second-round multiplex PCR. Using its own MiXCR run on the multiplex PCR reads, TCRdb lists one record per CDR3 protein. The data show around 1,000,000 distinct CDR3 sequences, 36% seen once. The study's findings and limits: Ophthalmopathy and stable hyperthyroidism were discriminated by a 13-signature model, with 87.88% sensitivity and 81.08% specificity.

Sequenced input: peripheral blood or thyroid tissue (not recorded which). This clonotype was obtained from an adult man with Graves' hyperthyroidism. V and J are TRBV20-1 and TRBJ2-5; 7 positions match TRBD2. CDR3 nucleotide sequence: TGCAGTGCTAGCTGGGGGGGAAAGGAGACCCAGTACTTC. It translates to CSASWGGKETQYF.